This TCR beta chain was captured in a study of blood T cell repertoires in COVID-19. As originally analysed: The assay estimated nucleated cells by amplifying reference gene primers. Some clones are missing from TCRdb's copy, which holds only in-frame ones; the method was immunoSEQ multiplex PCR. V and J calls and clone size follow that table, whereas D and trimming were derived from the DNA. The repertoire includes about 270,000 clones, roughly 85% of them detected once, and roughly 14% sits in the top ten. The CDR3 is made up of 13 amino acids. V dropped 8 bases and J dropped 10; count of bases not matched to a gene: 6. Germline-derived CDR1 and CDR2 are MDHEN and SYDVKM.

Source material: peripheral blood. This clonotype was obtained from a human donor in a cohort sampled during active COVID-19. This chain joins TRBV28 and TRBJ2-1; 12 bases map to TRBD2. CDR3 protein: CASSGLAGLEQFF. CDR3 bases: TGTGCCAGCTCCGGACTAGCGGGACTAGAGCAGTTCTTC.